The entry below gives a single T cell receptor beta chain sequence along with its context. The sample originates from a study of blood T cell repertoires in COVID-19. Study information: Acute and convalescent COVID-19 samples came from the United States, Italy and Spain. Nucleic acid was either cDNA or gDNA, and it came from T cells, B-cell-depleted T cells, or PBMCs.

This CDR3 is 15 amino acids long. Germline CDR1 is SQVTM and CDR2 is ANQGSEA. V gave up 3 bases and J gave up 0 bases, with 13 bases separating them. Original methodology: Nucleated cell counts were estimated from reference gene primer amplification. Produced via immunoSEQ multiplex PCR; TCRdb's table is partial and in-frame only. V and J calls plus clone size are reproduced from that table; the DNA served to infer D and trimming. The data show tens of thousands of clones, with approximately 90% seen just once and 6.2% held by the top ten. The V gene is TRBV29-1, the J gene TRBJ2-3, with a possible D match to TRBD1 (7 bases). This receptor was obtained from a man aged 40-55 years with acute or convalescent COVID-19. Material: peripheral blood. The CDR3 DNA sequence: TGCAGCGTTGACCCCAGGGGGGCAAGCACAGATACGCAGTATTTT. This encodes CSVDPRGASTDTQYF.